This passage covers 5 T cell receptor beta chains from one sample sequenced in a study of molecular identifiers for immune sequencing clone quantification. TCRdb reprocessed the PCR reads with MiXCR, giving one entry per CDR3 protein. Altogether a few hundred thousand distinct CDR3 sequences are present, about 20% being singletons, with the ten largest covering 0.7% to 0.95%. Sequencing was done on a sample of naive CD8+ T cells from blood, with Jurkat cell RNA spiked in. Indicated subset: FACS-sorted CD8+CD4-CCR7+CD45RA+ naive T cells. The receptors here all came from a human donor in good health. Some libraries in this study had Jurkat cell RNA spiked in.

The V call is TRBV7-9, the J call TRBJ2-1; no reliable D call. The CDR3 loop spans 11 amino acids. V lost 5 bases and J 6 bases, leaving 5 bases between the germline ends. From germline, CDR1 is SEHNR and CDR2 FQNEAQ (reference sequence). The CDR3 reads CASSPINEQFF. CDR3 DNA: TGTGCCAGCAGCCCAATCAATGAGCAGTTCTTC.

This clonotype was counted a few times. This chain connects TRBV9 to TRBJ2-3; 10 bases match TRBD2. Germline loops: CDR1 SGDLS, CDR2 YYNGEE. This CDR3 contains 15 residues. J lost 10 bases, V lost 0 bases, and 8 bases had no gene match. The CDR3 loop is CASSVEASGSLPQYF. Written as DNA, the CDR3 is TGTGCCAGCAGCGTAGAGGCTAGCGGGAGCCTCCCGCAGTATTTT.

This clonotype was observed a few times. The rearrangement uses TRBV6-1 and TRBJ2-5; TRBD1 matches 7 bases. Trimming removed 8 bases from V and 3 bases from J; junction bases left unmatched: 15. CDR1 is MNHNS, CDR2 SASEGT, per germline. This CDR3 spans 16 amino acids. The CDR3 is CASPPPGTDMEETQYF. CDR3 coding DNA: TGTGCCAGCCCACCCCCCGGGACAGATATGGAAGAGACCCAGTACTTC.

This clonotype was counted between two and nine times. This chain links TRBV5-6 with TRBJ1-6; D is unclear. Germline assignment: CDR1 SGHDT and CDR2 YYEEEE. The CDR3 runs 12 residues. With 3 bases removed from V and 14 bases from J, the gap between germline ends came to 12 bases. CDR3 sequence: CASSSIFSSLHF. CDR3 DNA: TGTGCCAGCAGCTCGATATTTTCTTCCCTCCACTTT.

The CDR3 is CASSRSGLADPDTQYF. The CDR3 coding sequence is TGTGCCAGCAGCCGCTCGGGACTAGCGGACCCAGATACGCAGTATTTT. V gene TRBV14 combines with J gene TRBJ2-3; 11 bases agree with TRBD2. V shed 4 bases, J shed 4 bases, and the junction held 7 bases outside the gene matches. From germline, CDR1 is SGHDN and CDR2 FVKESK. This CDR3 is built from 16 residues.